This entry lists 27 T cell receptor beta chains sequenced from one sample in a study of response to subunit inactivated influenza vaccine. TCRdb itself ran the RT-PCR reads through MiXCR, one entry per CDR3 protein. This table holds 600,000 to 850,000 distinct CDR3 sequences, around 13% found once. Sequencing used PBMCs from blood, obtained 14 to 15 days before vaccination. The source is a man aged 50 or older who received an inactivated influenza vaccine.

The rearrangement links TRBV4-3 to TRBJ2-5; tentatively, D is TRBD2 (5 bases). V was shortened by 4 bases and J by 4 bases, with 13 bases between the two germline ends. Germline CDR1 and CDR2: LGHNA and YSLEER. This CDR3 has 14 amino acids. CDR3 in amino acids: CASSRGSYGETQYF. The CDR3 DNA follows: TGCGCCAGCAGCCGAGGGTCTTACGGAGAGACCCAGTACTTC.

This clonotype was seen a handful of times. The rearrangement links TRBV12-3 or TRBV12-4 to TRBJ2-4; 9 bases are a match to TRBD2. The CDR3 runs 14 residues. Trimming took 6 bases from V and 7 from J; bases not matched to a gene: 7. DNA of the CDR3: TGTGCCAGCAGCCTAGCGGGGATTGAGAACATTCAGTACTTC. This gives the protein CASSLAGIENIQYF.

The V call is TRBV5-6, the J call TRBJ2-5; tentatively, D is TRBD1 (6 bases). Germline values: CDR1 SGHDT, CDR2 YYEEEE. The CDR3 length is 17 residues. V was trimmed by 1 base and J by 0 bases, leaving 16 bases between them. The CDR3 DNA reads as TGTGCCAGCAGCTTGAGGTTTTCGGACAGAGACCAAGAGACCCAGTACTTC. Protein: CASSLRFSDRDQETQYF. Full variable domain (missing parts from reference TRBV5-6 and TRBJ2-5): DAGVTQSPTHLIKTRGQQVTLRCSPKSGHDTVSWYQQALGQGPQFIFQYYEEEERQRGNFPDRFSGHQFPNYSSELNVNALLLGDSALYLCASSLRFSDRDQETQYFGPGTRLLVL.

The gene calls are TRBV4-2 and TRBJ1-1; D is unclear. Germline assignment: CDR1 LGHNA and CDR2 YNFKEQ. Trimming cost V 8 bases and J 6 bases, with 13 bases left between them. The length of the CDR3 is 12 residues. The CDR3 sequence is CASGPGLSEAFF. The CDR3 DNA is TGTGCCAGCGGCCCTGGGCTCTCTGAAGCTTTCTTT.

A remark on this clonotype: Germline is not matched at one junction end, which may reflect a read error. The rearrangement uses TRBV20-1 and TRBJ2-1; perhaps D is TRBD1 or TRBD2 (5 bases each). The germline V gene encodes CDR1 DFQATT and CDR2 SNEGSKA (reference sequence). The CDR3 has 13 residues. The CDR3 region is CSAGEGIYNEQFF. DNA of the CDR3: TGCAGTGCTGGAGAGGGGATTTACAATGAGCAGTTCTTC.

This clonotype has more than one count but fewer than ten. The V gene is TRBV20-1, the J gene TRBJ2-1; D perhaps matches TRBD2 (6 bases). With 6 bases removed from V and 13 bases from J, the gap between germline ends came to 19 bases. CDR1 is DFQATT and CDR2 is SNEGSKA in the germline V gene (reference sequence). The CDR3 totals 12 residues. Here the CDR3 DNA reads TGCAGTGCAGGAACCGGGACTCGAACCCAGTTCTTC. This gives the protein CSAGTGTRTQFF.

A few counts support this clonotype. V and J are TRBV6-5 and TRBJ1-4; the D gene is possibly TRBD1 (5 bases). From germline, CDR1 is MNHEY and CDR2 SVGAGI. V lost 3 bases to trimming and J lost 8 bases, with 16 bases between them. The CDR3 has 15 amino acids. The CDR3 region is CASSYIGGKNEKLFF. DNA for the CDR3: TGTGCCAGCAGTTATATCGGGGGGAAGAACGAAAAACTGTTTTTT.

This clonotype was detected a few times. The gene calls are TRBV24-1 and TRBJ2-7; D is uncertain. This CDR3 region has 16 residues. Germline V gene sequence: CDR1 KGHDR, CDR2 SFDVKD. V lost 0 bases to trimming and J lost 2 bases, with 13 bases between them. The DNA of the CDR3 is TGTGCCACCAGTGATTTGCACATACAGATTGCCTACGAGCAGTACTTC. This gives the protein CATSDLHIQIAYEQYF.

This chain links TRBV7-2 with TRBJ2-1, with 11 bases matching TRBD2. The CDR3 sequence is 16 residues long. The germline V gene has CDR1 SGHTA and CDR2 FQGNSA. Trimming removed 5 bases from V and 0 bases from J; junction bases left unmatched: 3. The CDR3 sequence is CASSHSGGGSYNEQFF. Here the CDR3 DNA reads TGTGCCAGCAGCCATAGCGGGGGGGGCTCCTACAATGAGCAGTTCTTC.

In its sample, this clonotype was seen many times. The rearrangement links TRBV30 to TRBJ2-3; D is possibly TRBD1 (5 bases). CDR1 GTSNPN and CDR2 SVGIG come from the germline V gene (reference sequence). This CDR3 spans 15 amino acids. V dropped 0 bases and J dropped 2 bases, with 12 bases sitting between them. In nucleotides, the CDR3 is TGTGCCTGGAGTGTACAGGCCCACAACACAGATACGCAGTATTTT. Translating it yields CAWSVQAHNTDTQYF.

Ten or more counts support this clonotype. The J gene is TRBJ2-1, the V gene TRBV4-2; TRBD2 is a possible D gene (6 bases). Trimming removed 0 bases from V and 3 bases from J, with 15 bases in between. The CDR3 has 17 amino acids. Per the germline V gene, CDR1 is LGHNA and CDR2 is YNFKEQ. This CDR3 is CASSQESWRGNYNEQFF. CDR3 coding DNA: TGTGCCAGCAGCCAAGAGTCCTGGCGGGGAAACTACAATGAGCAGTTCTTC.

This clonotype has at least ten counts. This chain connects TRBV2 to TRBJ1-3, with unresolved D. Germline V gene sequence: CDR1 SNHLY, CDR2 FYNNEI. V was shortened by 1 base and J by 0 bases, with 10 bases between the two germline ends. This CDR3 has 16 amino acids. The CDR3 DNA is TGTGCCAGCAGTGAAGGACGGGGAAACTCTGGAAACACCATATATTTT. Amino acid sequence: CASSEGRGNSGNTIYF.

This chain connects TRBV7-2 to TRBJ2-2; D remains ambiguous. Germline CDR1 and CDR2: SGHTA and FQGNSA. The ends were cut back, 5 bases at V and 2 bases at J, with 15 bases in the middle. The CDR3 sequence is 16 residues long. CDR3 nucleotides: TGTGCCAGCAGCCGGCAGCCCATCTTAAACACCGGGGAGCTGTTTTTT. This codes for CASSRQPILNTGELFF. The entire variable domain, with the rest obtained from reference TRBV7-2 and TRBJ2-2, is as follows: GAGVSQSPSNKVTEKGKDVELRCDPISGHTALYWYRQSLGQGLEFLIYFQGNSAPDKSGLPSDRFSAERTGGSVSTLTIQRTQQEDSAVYLCASSRQPILNTGELFFGEGSRLTVL.

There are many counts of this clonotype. The CDR3 spells CASSSTPREQYF. The CDR3 coding sequence is TGTGCCAGCAGTTCTACCCCGAGGGAGCAGTACTTC. The rearrangement links TRBV12-3 or TRBV12-4 to TRBJ2-7; D uncertain. V shed 4 bases and J shed 7 bases, with 11 bases lying between them. The CDR3 contains 12 residues.

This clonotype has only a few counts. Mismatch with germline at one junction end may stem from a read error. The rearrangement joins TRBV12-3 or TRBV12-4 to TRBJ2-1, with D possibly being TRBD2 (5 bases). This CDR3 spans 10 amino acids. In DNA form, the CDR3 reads TGTGCCAGCAGTTTAGAGAGGGTGGTCTTC. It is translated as CASSLERVVF.

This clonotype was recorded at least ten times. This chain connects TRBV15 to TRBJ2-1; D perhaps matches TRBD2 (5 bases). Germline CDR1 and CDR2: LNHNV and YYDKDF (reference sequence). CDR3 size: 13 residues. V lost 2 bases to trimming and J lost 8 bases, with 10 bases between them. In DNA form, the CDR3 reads TGTGCCACCAGCAGAAACTCCGGGGATGAGCAGTTCTTC. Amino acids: CATSRNSGDEQFF.

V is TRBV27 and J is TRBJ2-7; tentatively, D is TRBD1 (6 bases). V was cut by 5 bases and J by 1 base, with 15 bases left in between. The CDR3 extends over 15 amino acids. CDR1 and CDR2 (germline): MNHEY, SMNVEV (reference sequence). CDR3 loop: CASSAGAPLSYEQYF. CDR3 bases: TGTGCCAGCAGTGCAGGGGCACCATTATCCTACGAGCAGTACTTC.

CDR3 nucleotides: TGCGCCAGCAGCTTGGGAGCGGGGGGTGCTGGGGCCAACGTCCTGACTTTC. Translated, it gives CASSLGAGGAGANVLTF. The chain uses TRBV5-1 and TRBJ2-6; 9 bases match TRBD2. Per the germline V gene, CDR1 is SGHRS and CDR2 is YFSETQ. This CDR3 contains 17 residues. The junction had 3 bases not matched to a gene; V was cut back by 0 bases and J by 2 bases.

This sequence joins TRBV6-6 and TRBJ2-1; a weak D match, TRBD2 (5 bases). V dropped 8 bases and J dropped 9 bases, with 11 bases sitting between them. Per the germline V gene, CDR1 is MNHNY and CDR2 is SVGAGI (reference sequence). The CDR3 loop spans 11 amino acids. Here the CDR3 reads CASSRDIEQFF. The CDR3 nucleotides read TGTGCCAGCTCCCGGGATATTGAGCAGTTCTTC.

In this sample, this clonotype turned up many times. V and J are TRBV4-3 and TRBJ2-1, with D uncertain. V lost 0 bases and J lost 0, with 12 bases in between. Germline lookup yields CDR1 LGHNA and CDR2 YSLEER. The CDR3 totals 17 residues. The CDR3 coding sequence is TGCGCCAGCAGCCAAGATTATTACCTAAGCTCCTACAATGAGCAGTTCTTC. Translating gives CASSQDYYLSSYNEQFF.

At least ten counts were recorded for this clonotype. The CDR3, as DNA: TGTGCCAGCAGCCGGGGCGCCATCTATGGCTACACCTTC. It yields the protein CASSRGAIYGYTF. The gene calls are TRBV3-1 and TRBJ1-2; a weak D match, TRBD1 (5 bases). There are 13 residues in the CDR3. The germline V gene has CDR1 LGHDT and CDR2 YNNKEL (reference sequence). Trimming left V 4 bases short and J 4 bases short, with 10 bases between.

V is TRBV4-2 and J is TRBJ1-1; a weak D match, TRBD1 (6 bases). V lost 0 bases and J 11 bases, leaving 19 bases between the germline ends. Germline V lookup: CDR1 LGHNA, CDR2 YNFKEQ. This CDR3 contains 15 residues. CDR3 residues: CASSQDSRGEMGAFF. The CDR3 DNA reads TGTGCCAGCAGCCAAGATTCCAGGGGAGAAATGGGGGCTTTCTTT.

For the CDR3, the DNA is TGTGCCAGCAGCTCACGACAGGGACAGCCCCAGCATTTT. Its translation is CASSSRQGQPQHF. The chain is built from TRBV7-2 and TRBJ1-5; 7 nucleotides line up with TRBD1. This CDR3 is 13 amino acids long. The germline V gene encodes CDR1 SGHTA and CDR2 FQGNSA. The V segment lost 4 bases and the J segment 7 bases; nucleotides outside the gene matches: 4.

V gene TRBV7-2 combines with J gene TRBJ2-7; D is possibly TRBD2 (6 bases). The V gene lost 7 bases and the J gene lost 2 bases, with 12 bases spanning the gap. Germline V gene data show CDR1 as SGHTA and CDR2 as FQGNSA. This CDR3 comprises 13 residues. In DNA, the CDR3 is TGTGCCAGCACCTCCGGGACTCCCTACGAGCAGTACTTC. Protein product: CASTSGTPYEQYF.

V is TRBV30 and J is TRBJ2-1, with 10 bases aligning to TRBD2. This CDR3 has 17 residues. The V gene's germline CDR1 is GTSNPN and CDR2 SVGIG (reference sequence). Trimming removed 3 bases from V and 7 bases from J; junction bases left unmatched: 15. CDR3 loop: CAWRRGSAGGRGNEQFF. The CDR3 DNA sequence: TGTGCCTGGAGACGTGGCTCAGCGGGAGGGAGGGGGAATGAGCAGTTCTTC.

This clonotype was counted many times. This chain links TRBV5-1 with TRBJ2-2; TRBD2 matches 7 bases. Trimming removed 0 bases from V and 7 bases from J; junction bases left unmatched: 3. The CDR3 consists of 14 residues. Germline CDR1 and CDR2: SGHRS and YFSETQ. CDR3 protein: CASSLGLAGGELFF. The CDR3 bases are TGCGCCAGCAGCTTGGGACTAGCAGGCGGGGAGCTGTTTTTT.

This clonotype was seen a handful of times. CDR3 protein: CASSQDAVHSNTEAFF. CDR3 in DNA: TGCGCCAGCAGCCAAGATGCGGTCCATTCGAACACTGAAGCTTTCTTT. The gene calls are TRBV4-1 and TRBJ1-1; D call uncertain. CDR1 is MGHRA, CDR2 YSYEKL, per germline. V gave up 0 bases and J gave up 1 base, with 12 bases separating them. The CDR3 is 16 residues long.